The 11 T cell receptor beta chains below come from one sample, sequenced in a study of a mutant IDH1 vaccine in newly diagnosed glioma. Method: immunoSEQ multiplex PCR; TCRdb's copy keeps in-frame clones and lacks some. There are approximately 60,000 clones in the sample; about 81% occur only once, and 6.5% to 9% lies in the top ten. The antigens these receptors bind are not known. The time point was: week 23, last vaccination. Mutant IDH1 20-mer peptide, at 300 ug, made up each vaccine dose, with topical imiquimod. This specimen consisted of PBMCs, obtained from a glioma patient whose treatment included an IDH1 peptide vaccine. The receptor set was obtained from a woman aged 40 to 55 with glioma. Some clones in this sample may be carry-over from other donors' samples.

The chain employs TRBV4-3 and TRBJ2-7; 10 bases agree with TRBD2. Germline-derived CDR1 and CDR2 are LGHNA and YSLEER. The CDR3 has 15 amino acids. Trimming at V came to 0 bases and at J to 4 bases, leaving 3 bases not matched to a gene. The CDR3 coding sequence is TGCGCCAGCAGCCAAGATTGGACTAGCGGTTACGAGCAGTACTTC. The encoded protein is CASSQDWTSGYEQYF.

CDR3 coding DNA: TGCAGCGTCGGAAAGGGGTTCTATGGCTACACCTTC. Its protein is CSVGKGFYGYTF. The chain carries TRBV29-1 and TRBJ1-2; D perhaps matches TRBD1 (5 bases). Germline V CDR1 and CDR2: SQVTM, ANQGSEA. V was pared by 6 bases and J by 4 bases, with 12 bases between. There are 12 residues in the CDR3.

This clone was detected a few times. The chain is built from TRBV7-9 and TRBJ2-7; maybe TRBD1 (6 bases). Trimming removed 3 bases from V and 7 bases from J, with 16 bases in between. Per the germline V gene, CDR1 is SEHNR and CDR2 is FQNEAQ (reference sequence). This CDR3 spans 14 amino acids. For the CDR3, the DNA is TGTGCCAGCAGCTTTATGCCAGGGGTAGGAGAGCAGTACTTC. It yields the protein CASSFMPGVGEQYF.

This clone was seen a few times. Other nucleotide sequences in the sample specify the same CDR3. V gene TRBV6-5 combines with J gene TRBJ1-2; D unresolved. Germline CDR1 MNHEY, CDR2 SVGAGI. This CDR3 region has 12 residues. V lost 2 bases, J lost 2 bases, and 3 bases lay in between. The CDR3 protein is CASSYGNYGYTF. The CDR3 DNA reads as TGTGCCAGCAGTTACGGGAACTATGGCTACACCTTC.

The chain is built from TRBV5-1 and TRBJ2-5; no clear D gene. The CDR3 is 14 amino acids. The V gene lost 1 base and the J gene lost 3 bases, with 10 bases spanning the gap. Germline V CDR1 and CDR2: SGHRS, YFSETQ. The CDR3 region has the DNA TGCGCCAGCAGCTTGAGACAACCAAAAGAGACCCAGTACTTC. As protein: CASSLRQPKETQYF.

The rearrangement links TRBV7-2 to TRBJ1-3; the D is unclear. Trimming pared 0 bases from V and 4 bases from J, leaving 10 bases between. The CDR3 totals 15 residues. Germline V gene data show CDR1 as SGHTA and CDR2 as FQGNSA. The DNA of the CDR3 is TGTGCCAGCAGCTTAGCGAGGGCGGGCGGAAACACCATATATTTT. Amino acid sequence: CASSLARAGGNTIYF.

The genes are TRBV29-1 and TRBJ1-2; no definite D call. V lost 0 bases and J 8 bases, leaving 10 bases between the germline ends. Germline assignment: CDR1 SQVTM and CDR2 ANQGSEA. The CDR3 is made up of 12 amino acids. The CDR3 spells CSVEDWPDGYTF. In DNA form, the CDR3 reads TGCAGCGTTGAAGATTGGCCCGACGGCTACACCTTC.

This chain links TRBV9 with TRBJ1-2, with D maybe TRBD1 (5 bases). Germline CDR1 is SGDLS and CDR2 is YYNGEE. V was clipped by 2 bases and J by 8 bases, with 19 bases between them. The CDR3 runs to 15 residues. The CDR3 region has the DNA TGTGCCAGCAGCGTTGAAGCAGACGGGAGGGGAGGCTACACCTTC. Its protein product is CASSVEADGRGGYTF.

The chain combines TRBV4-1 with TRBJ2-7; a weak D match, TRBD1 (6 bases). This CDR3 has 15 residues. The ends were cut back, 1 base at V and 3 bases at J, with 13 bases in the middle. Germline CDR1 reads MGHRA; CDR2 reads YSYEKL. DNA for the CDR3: TGCGCCAGCAGCCAAGGGGCAGGGGATAGCTACGAGCAGTACTTC. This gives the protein CASSQGAGDSYEQYF.

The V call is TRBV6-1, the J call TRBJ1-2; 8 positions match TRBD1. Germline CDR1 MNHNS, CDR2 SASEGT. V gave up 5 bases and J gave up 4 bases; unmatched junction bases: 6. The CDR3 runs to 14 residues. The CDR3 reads CASSRTGSGYGYTF. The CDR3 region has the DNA TGTGCCAGCAGTCGGACAGGGTCAGGCTATGGCTACACCTTC.

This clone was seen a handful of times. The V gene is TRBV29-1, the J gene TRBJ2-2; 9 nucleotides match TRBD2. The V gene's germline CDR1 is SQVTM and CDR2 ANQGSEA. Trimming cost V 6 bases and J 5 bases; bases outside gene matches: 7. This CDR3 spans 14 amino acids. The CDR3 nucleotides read TGCAGCGTCGACTATAGCGGGGGTACCGGGGAGCTGTTTTTT. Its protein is CSVDYSGGTGELFF.